A selection of T cell receptor beta chains follows, all from one sample in a study of response to subunit inactivated influenza vaccine. TCRdb recomputed calls from the RT-PCR reads with MiXCR, one row per CDR3 protein. The data contain roughly 570,000 distinct CDR3 sequences, roughly 15% of them singletons. The sequences come from PBMCs from blood, collected 12 days after vaccination. All receptors derive from a man aged 45-65 years who received an inactivated influenza vaccine. The CDR3 runs from the conserved cysteine through the conserved F or W. Fields, in order: D gene, J gene, clone size, V gene, CDR3 protein, CDR3 DNA. The D gene is left open where the match is weak. Size is omitted from some rows. Given values are once, few, many or a class for expanded clones.

.	TRBJ2-1	.	TRBV19	CASRTSGRHTNEQFF	TGTGCCAGTCGAACCTCGGGCCGGCATACTAATGAGCAGTTCTTC
.	TRBJ2-1	few	TRBV6-5	CASSYSTGAGPNEQFF	TGTGCCAGCAGTTACTCGACAGGCGCAGGTCCGAATGAGCAGTTCTTC
.	TRBJ2-3	few	TRBV24-1	CATSDYGDTQYF	TGTGCCACCAGTGATTACGGGGATACGCAGTATTTT
TRBD1	TRBJ1-4	.	TRBV3-1	CASSRYRGPNEKLFF	TGTGCCAGCAGCCGGTACAGGGGGCCTAATGAAAAACTGTTTTTT
.	TRBJ1-1	few	TRBV29-1	CSGDTGNTEAFF	TGCAGCGGAGACACAGGGAACACTGAAGCTTTCTTT
.	TRBJ2-3	few	TRBV5-5	CASSRSNLAPYTDTQYF	TGTGCCAGCAGCCGCTCGAATCTAGCCCCGTACACAGATACGCAGTATTTT
.	TRBJ2-7	many	TRBV7-2	CASSYTASYEQYF	TGTGCCAGCAGCTATACAGCCTCCTACGAGCAGTACTTC
.	TRBJ2-5	few	TRBV12-3/TRBV12-4	CASIPRGAETQYF	TGTGCCAGCATCCCACGGGGGGCGGAGACCCAGTACTTC
TRBD1	TRBJ2-7	few	TRBV2	CASSETTGMTEQYF	TGTGCCAGCAGTGAAACGACAGGGATGACAGAGCAGTACTTC
TRBD1	TRBJ2-7	few	TRBV28	CASSSGTGLPYEQYF	TGTGCCAGCAGTTCCGGGACAGGGCTGCCCTACGAGCAGTACTTC
.	TRBJ2-2	many	TRBV12-3/TRBV12-4	CASSPSRRGGELFF	TGTGCCAGCAGCCCCTCGCGGCGGGGCGGGGAGCTGTTTTTT
TRBD1	TRBJ2-3	few	TRBV11-2	CASSSRGHNTDTQYF	TGTGCCAGCAGCTCCAGGGGGCATAACACAGATACGCAGTATTTT
.	TRBJ2-5	many	TRBV29-1	CSVEVLGLGQETQYF	TGCAGCGTTGAGGTTTTAGGCTTAGGCCAAGAGACCCAGTACTTC
TRBD1	TRBJ2-1	few	TRBV29-1	CSVEWEDRVRSGIDNEQFF	TGCAGCGTTGAATGGGAGGACAGGGTTCGGTCGGGTATCGACAATGAGCAGTTCTTC
TRBD2	TRBJ2-2	few	TRBV29-1	CSVTGLAGVGTGELFF	TGCAGCGTTACCGGACTAGCGGGAGTGGGAACCGGGGAGCTGTTTTTT
.	TRBJ2-3	.	TRBV20-1	CSGTEPYTDTQYF	TGCAGTGGCACAGAACCCTACACAGATACGCAGTATTTT
TRBD2	TRBJ2-1	few	TRBV3-1	CASSQDWSVSGGIYNEQFF	TGTGCCAGCAGCCAAGATTGGTCCGTTAGCGGGGGCATATACAATGAGCAGTTCTTC
TRBD2	TRBJ2-4	few	TRBV7-2	CASSLGAGAGNIQYF	TGTGCCAGCAGCTTAGGAGCGGGAGCGGGAAACATTCAGTACTTC
TRBD2	TRBJ2-3	many	TRBV12-3/TRBV12-4	CASSLDTSGASDTQYF	TGTGCCAGCAGTTTAGACACTAGCGGGGCGTCAGATACGCAGTATTTT
.	TRBJ2-5	.	TRBV20-1	CSGAVIQETQYF	TGCAGTGGGGCAGTAATACAAGAGACCCAGTACTTC
.	TRBJ2-3	few	TRBV24-1	CATSDFGGLGTDTQYF	TGTGCCACCAGTGATTTCGGGGGGCTCGGCACAGATACGCAGTATTTT
TRBD1	TRBJ2-1	few	TRBV20-1	CSTTRDSLGNEQFF	TGCAGTACCACCCGGGACAGTTTGGGCAATGAGCAGTTCTTC
.	TRBJ2-1	few	TRBV5-1	CASRAGSGNEQFF	TGCGCCAGCAGGGCAGGGTCAGGCAATGAGCAGTTCTTC
.	TRBJ1-1	many	TRBV5-1	CASSLPSSPVDRPLEAFF	TGCGCCAGCAGCTTGCCCTCCTCCCCCGTTGACCGGCCACTCGAAGCTTTCTTT
.	TRBJ1-4	.	TRBV9	CASSVGHSTNEKLFF	TGTGCCAGCAGCGTGGGACACTCAACTAATGAAAAACTGTTTTTT
TRBD2	TRBJ2-5	.	TRBV10-1	CASSEGAAGVETQYF	TGCGCCAGCAGTGAGGGAGCAGCGGGGGTGGAGACCCAGTACTTC
TRBD2	TRBJ2-5	few	TRBV29-1	CSFAGEETQYF	TGCAGCTTCGCGGGGGAAGAGACCCAGTACTTC
TRBD2	TRBJ2-5	.	TRBV7-9	CASSQIAGGETQYF	TGTGCCAGCAGCCAAATAGCGGGAGGGGAGACCCAGTACTTC
.	TRBJ1-1	many	TRBV12-3/TRBV12-4	CASREQMNTEAFF	TGTGCCAGCAGGGAACAGATGAACACTGAAGCTTTCTTT
.	TRBJ2-6	.	TRBV5-1	CASSLGQASGANVLTF	TGCGCCAGCAGCTTGGGGCAGGCCTCTGGGGCCAACGTCCTGACTTTC
TRBD2	TRBJ2-3	.	TRBV11-2	CASSLVTASGSSADTQYF	TGTGCCAGCAGCTTAGTCACGGCTAGCGGGAGTAGTGCAGATACGCAGTATTTT
.	TRBJ2-5	many	TRBV10-3	CAISETAGKQTQYF	TGTGCCATCAGTGAGACGGCAGGGAAGCAGACCCAGTACTTC
TRBD1	TRBJ2-5	few	TRBV7-2	CASKLDRDRETQYF	TGTGCCAGCAAACTAGACAGGGACAGAGAGACCCAGTACTTC
TRBD2	TRBJ2-3	few	TRBV7-2	CASSFGAGGADTQYF	TGTGCCAGCAGCTTTGGGGCGGGGGGGGCGGATACGCAGTATTTT
TRBD1	TRBJ2-1	few	TRBV7-2	CASSNRDRLKDEQFF	TGTGCCAGCAGCAACCGGGACAGGCTTAAGGATGAGCAGTTCTTC
.	TRBJ2-1	few	TRBV28	CASSHTVDEQFF	TGTGCCAGCAGTCATACAGTGGATGAGCAGTTCTTC
.	TRBJ1-4	.	TRBV5-1	CASASFATNEKLFF	TGCGCCAGCGCATCGTTCGCAACTAATGAAAAACTGTTTTTT
.	TRBJ2-3	.	TRBV25-1	CASRGDYTDTQYF	TGTGCCAGCAGAGGCGATTACACAGATACGCAGTATTTT
TRBD2	TRBJ2-7	.	TRBV4-3	CASSPTGLAGVYEQYF	TGCGCCAGCAGCCCAACGGGGCTAGCGGGAGTATACGAGCAGTACTTC
.	TRBJ2-1	few	TRBV6-1	CASRSRLWGYRNEQFF	TGTGCCAGCAGGAGTAGGTTATGGGGGTACCGGAATGAGCAGTTCTTC
TRBD2	TRBJ2-7	many	TRBV6-2/TRBV6-3	CASSSPTYRVSGLAVYEQYF	TGTGCCAGCAGTTCGCCCACGTACAGGGTTTCGGGACTAGCGGTGTACGAGCAGTACTTC
.	TRBJ2-5	.	TRBV30	CAWSRGIGETQYF	TGTGCCTGGAGTAGGGGGATAGGGGAGACCCAGTACTTC
.	TRBJ2-2	.	TRBV12-3/TRBV12-4	CASSPGLGFTGELFF	TGTGCCAGCAGTCCAGGGTTGGGTTTCACCGGGGAGCTGTTTTTT
.	TRBJ2-7	.	TRBV6-5	CASSYSGSLYEQYF	TGTGCCAGCAGTTACTCTGGCTCTTTATACGAGCAGTACTTC
.	TRBJ1-2	.	TRBV6-2/TRBV6-3	CASSYEGFYGYTF	TGTGCCAGCAGTTACGAGGGCTTCTATGGCTACACCTTC
TRBD1	TRBJ2-7	.	TRBV30	CAWSGPGQGYEQYF	TGTGCCTGGAGTGGTCCGGGACAGGGCTACGAGCAGTACTTC
TRBD2	TRBJ2-7	few	TRBV29-1	CSVEGWRGDIYEQYF	TGCAGCGTTGAGGGCTGGCGGGGGGATATATACGAGCAGTACTTC
.	TRBJ1-1	few	TRBV5-6	CASSLTTRSTEAFF	TGTGCCAGCAGCTTGACAACCCGGAGCACTGAAGCTTTCTTT
.	TRBJ2-6	.	TRBV4-3	CASSQENSGANVLTF	TGCGCCAGCAGCCAAGAGAACTCTGGGGCCAACGTCCTGACTTTC
.	TRBJ2-1	few	TRBV6-2/TRBV6-3	CASSLLTLNEQFF	TGTGCCAGCAGCCTACTGACCCTCAATGAGCAGTTCTTC
.	TRBJ1-2	few	TRBV30	CAWTQIGQTSKYLAWTF	TGTGCCTGGACCCAGATTGGACAGACTTCGAAATATTTAGCGTGGACCTTC
.	TRBJ2-3	.	TRBV20-1	CSARVGGDTQYF	TGCAGTGCTAGAGTCGGAGGGGATACGCAGTATTTT
.	TRBJ2-2	few	TRBV5-6	CASSFTIIRGRDVGLNTGELFF	TGTGCCAGCAGCTTTACAATCATACGGGGGCGCGATGTGGGATTAAACACCGGGGAGCTGTTTTTT
.	TRBJ2-2	.	TRBV9	CASSGRGTPLTGELFF	TGTGCCAGCAGCGGTAGGGGGACGCCACTCACCGGGGAGCTGTTTTTT
.	TRBJ1-2	.	TRBV6-1	CASSEDGDGYTF	TGTGCCAGCAGTGAAGACGGGGATGGCTACACCTTC